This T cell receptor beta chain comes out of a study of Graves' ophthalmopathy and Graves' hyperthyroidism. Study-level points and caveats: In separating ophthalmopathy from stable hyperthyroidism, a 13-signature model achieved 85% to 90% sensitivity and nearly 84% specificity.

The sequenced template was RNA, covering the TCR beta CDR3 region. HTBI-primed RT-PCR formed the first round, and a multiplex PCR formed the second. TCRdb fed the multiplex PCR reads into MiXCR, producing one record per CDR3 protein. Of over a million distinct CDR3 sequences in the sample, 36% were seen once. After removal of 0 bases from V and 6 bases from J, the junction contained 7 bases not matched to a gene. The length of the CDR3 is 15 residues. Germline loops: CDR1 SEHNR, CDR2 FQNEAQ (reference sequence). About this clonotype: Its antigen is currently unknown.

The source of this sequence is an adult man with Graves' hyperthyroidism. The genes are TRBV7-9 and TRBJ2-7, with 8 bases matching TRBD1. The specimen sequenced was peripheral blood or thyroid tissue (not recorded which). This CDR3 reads CASSLAGRGLSEQYF. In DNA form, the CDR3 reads TGTGCCAGCAGCTTAGCAGGCAGGGGGCTCTCCGAGCAGTACTTC.